This T cell receptor (beta chain) is from a study of blood T cell repertoires in COVID-19. Turning to the study itself: From the United States, Italy and Spain came samples of acute and convalescent COVID-19. In each case, the material was cDNA or gDNA derived from T cells, B-cell-depleted T cells, or PBMCs.

In the authors' methods: Estimated nucleated cell counts came from reference gene primer amplification. Profiling relied on immunoSEQ multiplex PCR, and the TCRdb table lists in-frame clones only, not all of them. That table supplies the V and J calls and clone size; D and trimming were determined from the DNA. Of tens of thousands of clones listed, 65% to 90% are singletons. The CDR3 runs to 13 residues. Germline V gene lookup returns CDR1 SGHTA and CDR2 FQGNSA. Trimming cost V 5 bases and J 7 bases; bases outside gene matches: 3. The J gene is TRBJ1-4, the V gene TRBV7-2, with 8 bases fitting TRBD1. The receptor comes from a man aged 65 to 85 with acute or convalescent COVID-19. Source material: peripheral blood. CDR3 in amino acids: CASSGDRLEKLFF. DNA for the CDR3: TGTGCCAGCAGCGGGGACAGGCTTGAAAAACTGTTTTTT.